This T cell receptor (beta chain) was observed in a study of T cells in Graves' hyperthyroidism and ophthalmopathy. CDR1 is MDHEN and CDR2 is SYDVKM in the germline V gene. The CDR3 runs 16 residues. Trimming removed 3 bases at V and 1 base at J, with 13 bases between. Amplified regions were TCR beta CDR3 sequences from RNA transcripts. TCR CDR3 regions were first amplified by RT-PCR with HTBI primers. TCRdb reanalysed the multiplex PCR reads using MiXCR and keeps one entry per CDR3 protein. The sample consists of around 250,000 distinct CDR3 sequences, more than 12% of them appearing once. The table lists this clonotype with many counts.

The chain couples TRBV28 to TRBJ1-5; no firm D call. The clonotype originates from a woman between 40 and 50 years old with Graves' hyperthyroidism that later progressed to Graves' ophthalmopathy. The source material was blood. This CDR3 reads CASSFRMGLSNQPQHF. CDR3 DNA: TGTGCCAGCAGTTTTCGAATGGGTTTGAGCAATCAGCCCCAGCATTTT.